The 27 T cell receptor beta chains below all came from one sample that was sequenced in a study of control samples from healthy donors and cancer patients. Sequencing was performed with immunoSEQ multiplex PCR; in TCRdb, only in-frame clones are kept and a portion is missing. The sample lists around 20,000 clones, 82% occurring once. The sequencing input was PBMCs. The receptors were sampled from a man aged 80 or over with head and neck cancer.

The table lists this clone with a few counts. The CDR3 here is CASSIRTGGGQPQHF. DNA for the CDR3: TGTGCCAGTAGTATTAGGACAGGGGGTGGTCAGCCCCAGCATTTT. The rearrangement links TRBV19 to TRBJ1-5; TRBD1 matches 10 bases. This CDR3 is built from 15 residues. Unmatched junction bases numbered 5, after V lost 3 bases and J lost 6 bases. Germline values: CDR1 LNHDA, CDR2 SQIVND (reference sequence). The full variable domain, completed using reference TRBV19 and TRBJ1-5, is DGGITQSPKYLFRKEGQNVTLSCEQNLNHDAMYWYRQDPGQGLRLIYYSQIVNDFQKGDIAEGYSVSREKKESFPLTVTSAQKNPTAFYLCASSIRTGGGQPQHFGDGTRLSIL.

The chain links TRBV5-3 to TRBJ1-3; D not resolved. TRBV5-3 is given ORF status, its function remaining uncertain. This CDR3 is built from 15 residues. The V end was cut by 4 bases, the J end by 0 bases, with 11 bases between. DNA of the CDR3: TGTGCCAGAAGCGGAAATTTCTGCTCTGGAAACACCATATATTTT. Translating gives CARSGNFCSGNTIYF.

The genes are TRBV19 and TRBJ1-2; D is uncertain. This CDR3 spans 14 amino acids. Germline loops: CDR1 LNHDA, CDR2 SQIVND (reference sequence). With 4 bases removed from V and 4 bases from J, the gap between germline ends came to 13 bases. The CDR3 DNA follows: TGTGCCAGTAGTACCACACCAACCCCCTATGGCTACACCTTC. The encoded protein is CASSTTPTPYGYTF.

This chain links TRBV2 with TRBJ2-5; 7 bases fit TRBD2. The CDR3 covers 15 residues. V shed 5 bases and J 4 bases; nucleotides not matched to a gene: 10. The V gene's germline CDR1 is SNHLY and CDR2 FYNNEI. For the CDR3, the DNA is TGTGCCAGCAGTCCCCAGGGAGGGTCGGGAGAGACCCAGTACTTC. Its translation is CASSPQGGSGETQYF.

The chain combines TRBV11-1 with TRBJ2-2, with D tentatively TRBD2 (5 bases). V was cut by 2 bases and J by 2 bases, with 6 bases left in between. Germline CDR1 and CDR2: SGHAT and FQDESV (reference sequence). This CDR3 contains 14 residues. The CDR3 nucleotides are TGTGCCAGCAGCTTACGGGGTAACACCGGGGAGCTGTTTTTT. It translates to CASSLRGNTGELFF.

The chain links TRBV2 to TRBJ1-3, with TRBD1 matching 9 bases. The CDR3 runs 14 residues. The germline V gene encodes CDR1 SNHLY and CDR2 FYNNEI. V was pared by 4 bases and J by 10 bases, with 8 bases of the junction left unmatched. CDR3 sequence (DNA): TGTGCCAGCAGTGTAGGGACAGGGATCCGGACCATATATTTT. Its protein product is CASSVGTGIRTIYF.

A few counts support this clone. This chain joins TRBV7-3 and TRBJ2-1; D remains unclear. Germline V gene lookup returns CDR1 SGHTA and CDR2 FQGTGA. The CDR3 loop spans 11 amino acids. V lost 4 bases and J 10 bases, leaving 8 bases between the germline ends. The CDR3 sequence: CASSYSGEQFF. The CDR3 nucleotides are TGTGCCAGCAGCTACTCCGGGGAGCAGTTCTTC.

The rearrangement links TRBV15 to TRBJ2-1, with 8 bases identical to TRBD2. Germline V gene sequence: CDR1 LNHNV, CDR2 YYDKDF (reference sequence). V gave up 3 bases and J gave up 10 bases; unmatched junction bases: 5. This CDR3 has 13 amino acids. The chain's CDR3 is CATSRGLVPEQFF. For the CDR3, the DNA is TGTGCCACCAGCAGGGGACTAGTCCCCGAGCAGTTCTTC.

The chain links TRBV5-1 to TRBJ2-2; TRBD1 matches at 9 bases. CDR1 is SGHRS, CDR2 YFSETQ, per germline. The CDR3 loop spans 16 amino acids. The V gene end was trimmed by 5 bases and the J gene end by 1 base; junction bases not matched to a gene: 6. The CDR3 sequence is CASSSPGQGNTGELFF. The CDR3 DNA is TGCGCCAGCAGTTCTCCGGGACAGGGGAACACCGGGGAGCTGTTTTTT.

This clone was detected only a few times. V is TRBV7-9 and J is TRBJ2-5, with a weak D call TRBD1 (5 bases). The CDR3 runs 19 residues. CDR1 is SEHNR and CDR2 is FQNEAQ in the germline V gene (reference sequence). With 5 bases removed from V and 4 bases from J, the gap between germline ends came to 29 bases. This CDR3 is CASSRPAGQAGRVAETQYF. Written as DNA, the CDR3 is TGTGCCAGCAGCAGGCCCGCAGGGCAAGCCGGCAGGGTGGCAGAGACCCAGTACTTC.

The V call is TRBV19, the J call TRBJ1-2; D perhaps matches TRBD1 (6 bases). The CDR3 has 13 amino acids. Germline CDR1 LNHDA, CDR2 SQIVND (reference sequence). V was trimmed by 3 bases and J by 3 bases, leaving 8 bases between them. CDR3 in amino acids: CASSIGGDYGYTF. The CDR3 nucleotides are TGTGCCAGTAGTATCGGGGGCGACTATGGCTACACCTTC. The complete variable domain, with remaining parts taken from reference TRBV19 and TRBJ1-2, reads DGGITQSPKYLFRKEGQNVTLSCEQNLNHDAMYWYRQDPGQGLRLIYYSQIVNDFQKGDIAEGYSVSREKKESFPLTVTSAQKNPTAFYLCASSIGGDYGYTFGSGTRLTVV.

The chain uses TRBV30 and TRBJ1-2; possible D gene TRBD1, 6 bases. CDR1 and CDR2 (germline): GTSNPN, SVGIG (reference sequence). Deletions cut 3 bases from V and 2 bases from J, with 16 bases between. The CDR3 loop spans 15 amino acids. CDR3 in DNA: TGTGCCTGGAGCTCAATTAGGACAGACAACTATGGCTACACCTTC. Residues: CAWSSIRTDNYGYTF.

CDR3 sequence (DNA): TGTGCCAGCAGCTTAGGGGCAGGGGTGGAAAAACTGTTTTTT. Translating gives CASSLGAGVEKLFF. This chain connects TRBV7-2 to TRBJ1-4, with D perhaps matching TRBD1 (6 bases). The CDR3 has 14 amino acids. Trimming removed 1 base from V and 8 bases from J, with 11 bases in between. Germline lookup yields CDR1 SGHTA and CDR2 FQGNSA. The full variable domain, in which reference TRBV7-2 and TRBJ1-4 provide the parts outside the CDR3, is GAGVSQSPSNKVTEKGKDVELRCDPISGHTALYWYRQSLGQGLEFLIYFQGNSAPDKSGLPSDRFSAERTGGSVSTLTIQRTQQEDSAVYLCASSLGAGVEKLFFGSGTQLSVL.

DNA for the CDR3: TGCGCCAGCAGCACGGAGGCAGTACTCGGCTACACCTTC. Amino acids: CASSTEAVLGYTF. The V gene is TRBV5-1, the J gene TRBJ1-2; D unclear. The CDR3 totals 13 residues. V was pared by 4 bases and J by 8 bases, with 15 bases between. In germline, CDR1 is SGHRS, CDR2 YFSETQ.

The chain links TRBV28 to TRBJ1-4; the match to TRBD1 covers 9 bases. With 11 bases clipped from V and 10 bases from J, the junction kept 20 bases outside the gene matches. This CDR3 contains 16 residues. Germline V gives CDR1 MDHEN, CDR2 SYDVKM. Here the CDR3 DNA reads TGTGCCGCCCAAAAGGGTCGGGGGACAGGGTTGGGAAAACTGTTTTTT. Translation gives CAAQKGRGTGLGKLFF.

For the CDR3, the DNA is TGTGCCAGCAGTTACTCGGGCCCGATTCCTGTTGAAGCTTTCTTT. This gives the protein CASSYSGPIPVEAFF. The chain is built from TRBV6-5 and TRBJ1-1; D unclear. V was shortened by 0 bases and J by 7 bases, with 15 bases between the two germline ends. Germline V gives CDR1 MNHEY, CDR2 SVGAGI. This CDR3 has 15 amino acids.

V and J are TRBV19 and TRBJ1-1; D is uncertain. Germline V gene lookup returns CDR1 LNHDA and CDR2 SQIVND (reference sequence). The CDR3 totals 12 residues. The V gene lost 4 bases and the J gene lost 1 base, with 4 bases spanning the gap. The CDR3 sequence is CASSKGNTEAFF. DNA for the CDR3: TGTGCCAGTAGTAAGGGGAACACTGAAGCTTTCTTT.

This clone came up a few times. The rearrangement uses TRBV6-1 and TRBJ2-7; D unclear. Germline lookup yields CDR1 MNHNS and CDR2 SASEGT. Trimming cost V 2 bases and J 5 bases, with 16 bases left between them. The CDR3 is 15 residues long. The CDR3 sequence: CASSENPSSGNEQYF. In DNA form, the CDR3 reads TGTGCCAGCAGTGAAAACCCCTCCTCAGGAAACGAGCAGTACTTC.

The CDR3 bases are TGTGCCAGCAGCTTACAGGGTTACACTGAAGCTTTCTTT. This translates into CASSLQGYTEAFF. The chain carries TRBV5-6 and TRBJ1-1; a possible D gene is TRBD1 (6 bases). This CDR3 comprises 13 residues. Germline V gene sequence: CDR1 SGHDT, CDR2 YYEEEE. Trimming took 2 bases from V and 3 from J, leaving 8 bases between them.

V is TRBV19 and J is TRBJ2-7; 11 bases match TRBD2. The CDR3 has 13 residues. CDR1 LNHDA and CDR2 SQIVND come from the germline V gene (reference sequence). The V gene end was trimmed by 4 bases and the J gene end by 6 bases; junction bases not matched to a gene: 2. CDR3 DNA sequence: TGTGCCAGTAGTACGACTAGCGGGGCCGAGCAGTACTTC. It codes for CASSTTSGAEQYF.

The genes are TRBV19 and TRBJ1-6; 7 nucleotides align to TRBD1. Trimming cost V 4 bases and J 7 bases; bases outside gene matches: 16. The CDR3 loop spans 18 amino acids. CDR1 and CDR2 (germline): LNHDA, SQIVND (reference sequence). CDR3 in DNA: TGTGCCAGTAGTACCTTATATTTCGAGGGGGCGAGCAATTCACCCCTCCACTTT. As protein: CASSTLYFEGASNSPLHF.

The chain links TRBV27 to TRBJ1-2; D ambiguous. V was shortened by 5 bases and J by 2 bases, with 12 bases between the two germline ends. The CDR3 is made up of 14 amino acids. CDR1 and CDR2 (germline): MNHEY, SMNVEV (reference sequence). The CDR3: CASSPGGGNYGYTF. CDR3 nucleotides: TGTGCCAGCAGTCCGGGAGGAGGGAACTATGGCTACACCTTC.

This chain connects TRBV3-1 (or the pseudogene TRBV3-2) to TRBJ2-3; D is perhaps TRBD2 (6 bases). V lost 1 base to trimming and J lost 5 bases, with 7 bases between them. The CDR3 is made up of 13 amino acids. CDR1 and CDR2 (germline): LGHDT, YNNKEL (reference sequence). The CDR3 nucleotides are TGTGCCAGCAGCCAAGGGAGGGAAGATACGCAGTATTTT. Protein sequence: CASSQGREDTQYF.

This sequence joins TRBV6-2 or TRBV6-3 and TRBJ1-1; D is undetermined. The CDR3 length is 12 residues. V lost 0 bases and J 9 bases, leaving 8 bases between the germline ends. Germline V gives CDR1 MNHEY, CDR2 SVGEGT. CDR3 nucleotide sequence: TGTGCCAGCAGTTACTCGACCTCCAAAGCTTTCTTT. Translating it yields CASSYSTSKAFF.

The V gene is TRBV12-3 or TRBV12-4, the J gene TRBJ1-1; a possible D gene is TRBD1 (6 bases). The CDR3 runs to 13 residues. Deletions cut 3 bases from V and 5 bases from J, with 10 bases between. The CDR3 is CASSLSGETEAFF. DNA for the CDR3: TGTGCCAGCAGTTTGTCAGGGGAGACTGAAGCTTTCTTT.

This chain links TRBV30 with TRBJ1-5, with D hard to call. CDR1 and CDR2 (germline): GTSNPN, SVGIG (reference sequence). The CDR3 contains 9 residues. Trimming took off 2 bases at V and 7 bases at J, with 0 bases between the two ends. The CDR3 reads CAWSQPQHF. The CDR3 bases are TGTGCCTGGAGTCAGCCCCAGCATTTT.

The chain combines TRBV5-1 with TRBJ2-2, with 11 nucleotides matching TRBD2. This CDR3 contains 17 residues. After removal of 7 bases from V and 4 bases from J, the junction contained 12 bases not matched to a gene. Germline V CDR1 and CDR2: SGHRS, YFSETQ. The CDR3 bases are TGCGCCAGCCAGACTAGCGGGAACGCCGGTGCCACCGGGGAGCTGTTTTTT. Its translation is CASQTSGNAGATGELFF.